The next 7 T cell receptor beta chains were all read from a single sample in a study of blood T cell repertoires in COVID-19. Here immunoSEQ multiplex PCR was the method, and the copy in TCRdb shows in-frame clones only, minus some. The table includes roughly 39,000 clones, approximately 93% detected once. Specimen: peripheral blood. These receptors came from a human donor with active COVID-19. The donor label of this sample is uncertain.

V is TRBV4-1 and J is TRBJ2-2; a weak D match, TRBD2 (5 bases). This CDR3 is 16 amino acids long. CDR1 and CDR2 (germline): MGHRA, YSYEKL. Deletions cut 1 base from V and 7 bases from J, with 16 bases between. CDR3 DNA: TGCGCCAGCAGCCAAGTGCTAGGCCAACGGGGCGGGGAGCTGTTTTTT. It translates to CASSQVLGQRGGELFF.

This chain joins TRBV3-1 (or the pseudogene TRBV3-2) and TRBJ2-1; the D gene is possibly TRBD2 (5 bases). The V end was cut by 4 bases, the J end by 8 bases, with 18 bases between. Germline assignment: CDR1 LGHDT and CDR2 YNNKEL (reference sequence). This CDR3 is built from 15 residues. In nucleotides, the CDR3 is TGTGCCAGCAGCCTGTGGGTGAGTAGCGTCGATGAGCAGTTCTTC. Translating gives CASSLWVSSVDEQFF.

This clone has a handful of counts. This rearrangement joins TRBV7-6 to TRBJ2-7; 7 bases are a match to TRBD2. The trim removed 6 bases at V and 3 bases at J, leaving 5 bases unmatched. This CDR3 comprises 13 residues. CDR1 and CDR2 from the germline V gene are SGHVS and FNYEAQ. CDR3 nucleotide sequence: TGTGCCAGCAGAGCTAGCGGAGACTACGAGCAGTACTTC. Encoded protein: CASRASGDYEQYF.

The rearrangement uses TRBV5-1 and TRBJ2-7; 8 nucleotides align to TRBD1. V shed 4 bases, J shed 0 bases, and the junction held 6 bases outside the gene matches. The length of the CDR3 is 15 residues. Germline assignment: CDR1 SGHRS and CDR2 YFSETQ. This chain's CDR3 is CASSPGQAYSYEQYF. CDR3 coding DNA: TGCGCCAGCAGCCCGGGACAGGCCTACTCCTACGAGCAGTACTTC. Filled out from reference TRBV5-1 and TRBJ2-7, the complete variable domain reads KAGVTQTPRYLIKTRGQQVTLSCSPISGHRSVSWYQQTPGQGLQFLFEYFSETQRNKGNFPGRFSGRQFSNSRSEMNVSTLELGDSALYLCASSPGQAYSYEQYFGPGTRLTVT.

This chain's CDR3 is CASSEGYSYEQYF. The DNA for the CDR3 is TGTGCCAGTAGCGAGGGTTACTCCTACGAGCAGTACTTC. The chain has TRBV19 and TRBJ2-7, with D perhaps matching TRBD2 (5 bases). The CDR3 is made up of 13 amino acids. The V end was cut by 6 bases, the J end by 0 bases, with 9 bases between. Per the germline V gene, CDR1 is LNHDA and CDR2 is SQIVND (reference sequence).

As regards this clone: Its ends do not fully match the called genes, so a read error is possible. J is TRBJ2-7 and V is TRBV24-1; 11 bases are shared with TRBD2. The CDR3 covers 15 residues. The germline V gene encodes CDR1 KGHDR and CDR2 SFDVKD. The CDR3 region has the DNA TGTGCCACCAGTGATTTAACTAGCGGGGGACCTTGGGTGAACTTC. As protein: CATSDLTSGGPWVNF.

CDR3 protein: CASTGQFGEAFF. The CDR3 coding sequence is TGTGCCAGTACGGGACAATTCGGTGAAGCTTTCTTT. The chain carries TRBV19 and TRBJ1-1; D may be TRBD1 (6 bases). This CDR3 contains 12 residues. The germline V gene has CDR1 LNHDA and CDR2 SQIVND (reference sequence). V was clipped by 7 bases and J by 7 bases, with 13 bases between them.